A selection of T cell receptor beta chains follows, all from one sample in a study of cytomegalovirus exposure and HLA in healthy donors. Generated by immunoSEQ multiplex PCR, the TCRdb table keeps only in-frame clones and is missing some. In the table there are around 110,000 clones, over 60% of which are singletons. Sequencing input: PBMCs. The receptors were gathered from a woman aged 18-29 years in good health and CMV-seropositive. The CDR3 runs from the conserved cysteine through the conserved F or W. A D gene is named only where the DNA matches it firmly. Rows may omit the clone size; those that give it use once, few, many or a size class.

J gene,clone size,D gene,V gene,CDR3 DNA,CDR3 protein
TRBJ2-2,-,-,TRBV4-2,TGTGCCAGCAGCCAAGGCGTGGTAGCTTCGAACACCGGGGAGCTGTTTTTT,CASSQGVVASNTGELFF
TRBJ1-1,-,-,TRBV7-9,TGTGCCAGCAGGTTAGCGGCGGGTGAGACTTTCTTT,CASRLAAGETFF
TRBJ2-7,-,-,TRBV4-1,TGCGCCAGCAGCCACTGGTTCGGGACCTACGAGCAGTACTTC,CASSHWFGTYEQYF
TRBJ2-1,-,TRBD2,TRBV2,TGTGCCAGCAGTGAAATGGCTAGCGGCCTCAGTGAGCAGTTCTTC,CASSEMASGLSEQFF
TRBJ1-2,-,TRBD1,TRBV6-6,TGTGCCAGCAGTTCCACAGGGGTCAGCGGCTACACCTTC,CASSSTGVSGYTF
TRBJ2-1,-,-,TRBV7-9,TGTGCCAGCAGCTTAGATTACCCCGAGGGGTTCTTC,CASSLDYPEGFF
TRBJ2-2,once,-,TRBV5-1,TGCGCCAGCAGCTTTACAGGGAAGGACACCGGGGAGCTGTTTTTT,CASSFTGKDTGELFF
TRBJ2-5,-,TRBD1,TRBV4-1,TGCGCCAGCAGCCGTAGACCGGGACAGGGGGGAGAGACCCAGTACTTC,CASSRRPGQGGETQYF
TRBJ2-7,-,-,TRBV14,TGTGCCAGCAGCCTGTACAGGGAATTGGTCGAGCAGTACTTC,CASSLYRELVEQYF
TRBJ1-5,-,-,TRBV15,TGTGCCACCAGTCTTCTCAATCAGCCCCAGCATTTT,CATSLLNQPQHF
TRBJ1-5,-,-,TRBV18,TGTGCCAGCTCACTAGAAATGGATCAGCCCCAGCATTTT,CASSLEMDQPQHF
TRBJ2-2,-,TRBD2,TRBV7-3,TGTGCCAGCAGCCCAAGGACTAGCGGGGGGTATAACCTGGTTTTT,CASSPRTSGGYNLVF
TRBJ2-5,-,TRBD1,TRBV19,TGTGCCAGTAGTATTACAGGGGGCACCCCAGAGAACCAGTACTTC,CASSITGGTPENQYF
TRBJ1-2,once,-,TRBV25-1,TGTGCCAGCAGTGAATCTGGGTGGGCCCCTTACTATGGCTACACCTTC,CASSESGWAPYYGYTF
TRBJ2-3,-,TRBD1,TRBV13,TGTGCCAGCAGCTTAGCCCCTACAGGGGGGGATACGCAGTATTTT,CASSLAPTGGDTQYF
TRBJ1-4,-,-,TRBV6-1,TGTGCCAGCAGTCCCAGTGGAGGGGATGAAAAACTGTTTTTT,CASSPSGGDEKLFF
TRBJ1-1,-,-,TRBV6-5,TGTGCCAGCAGTTACGGGGAGGACACTGAAGCTTTCTTT,CASSYGEDTEAFF
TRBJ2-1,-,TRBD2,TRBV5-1,TGCGCCAGCAGCCCCGGGGCGGGACTAGCTAAGGATGAGCAGTTCTTC,CASSPGAGLAKDEQFF
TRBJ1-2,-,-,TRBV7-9,TGTGCCAGCACCAAGCTCCCGCTTTACCCCGATACCTATGGCTACACCTTC,CASTKLPLYPDTYGYTF
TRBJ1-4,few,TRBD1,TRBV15,TGTGCCACCAGCAAGGGACAGGGGGATGAAAAACTGTTTTTT,CATSKGQGDEKLFF
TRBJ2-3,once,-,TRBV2,TGTGCCAGCGGGGCCCCAGCTACGGATACGCAGTATTTT,CASGAPATDTQYF
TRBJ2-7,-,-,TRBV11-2,TGTGCCAGCAGCCTCAACAGGCTCTCCTACGAGCAGTACTTC,CASSLNRLSYEQYF
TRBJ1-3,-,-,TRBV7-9,TGTGACAGCAGCCAATATTGGGGACTGGACTCTGGAAACACCATATATTTT,CDSSQYWGLDSGNTIYF
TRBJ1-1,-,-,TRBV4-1,TGCGCCAGCAGCGCTATTGGGAGGGAGACTGAAGCTTTCTTT,CASSAIGRETEAFF
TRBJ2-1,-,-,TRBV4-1,TGCGCCAGCAGCCAAGGGATGGGCCATGAGCAGTTCTTC,CASSQGMGHEQFF
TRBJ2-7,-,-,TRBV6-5,TGTGCCACCGTGGAGAAGGGAGACGAGCAGTACTTC,CATVEKGDEQYF
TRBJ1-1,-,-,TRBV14,TGTGCCAGCAGCCGAAATACTCTCACTGAAGCTTTCTTT,CASSRNTLTEAFF
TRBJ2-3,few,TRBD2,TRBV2,TGTGCCAGCACCTTATTAAACGGGAGGGGAAGCACAGATACGCAGTATTTT,CASTLLNGRGSTDTQYF
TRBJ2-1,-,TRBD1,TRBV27,TGTGCCAGCAGGTCGAGGGACAGCACCTACAATGAGCAGTTCTTC,CASRSRDSTYNEQFF
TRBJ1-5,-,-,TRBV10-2,TGCGCCAGCAGTGGGGAAGGGGAAATTCAGCCCCAGCATTTT,CASSGEGEIQPQHF
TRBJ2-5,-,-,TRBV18,TGTGCCAGCTCACCTGCAGATTTAGGGGTCCCAGAGACCCAGTACTTC,CASSPADLGVPETQYF
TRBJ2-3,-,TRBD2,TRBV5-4,TGTGCCAGCAGCTGGACTAGCGGGAGGACAGATACGCAGTATTTT,CASSWTSGRTDTQYF
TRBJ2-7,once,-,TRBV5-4,TGTGCCAGCAGCTTGGACTCGAACGAGCAGTACTTC,CASSLDSNEQYF
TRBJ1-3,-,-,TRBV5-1,TGCGCCAGCAGCATGGAACAGACCTCTGGAAACACCATATATTTT,CASSMEQTSGNTIYF
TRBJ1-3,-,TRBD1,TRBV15,TGTGCCACCAGCAGGACAGGGGGCGAGGGAAACACCATATATTTT,CATSRTGGEGNTIYF
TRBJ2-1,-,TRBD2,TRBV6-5,TGTGCCAGCAGCGACACCCTAGCGGGAGTGAATGAGCAGTTCTTC,CASSDTLAGVNEQFF